This entry lists 5 T cell receptor beta chains sequenced from one sample in a study of blood T cell repertoires in COVID-19. Only in-frame clones appear in the TCRdb table, and some are missing; sequencing was by immunoSEQ multiplex PCR. The sample holds about 210,000 clones, around 89% seen once. Sequences were obtained from PBMCs or T cells enriched from blood (not recorded which). The receptors shown here come from a woman in her late teens or twenties who had recovered from COVID-19.

This clone was recorded only once. This rearrangement joins TRBV28 to TRBJ2-6, with D perhaps matching TRBD1 (6 bases). This CDR3 is built from 20 residues. CDR1 is MDHEN, CDR2 SYDVKM, per germline. V lost 3 bases to trimming and J lost 0 bases, with 21 bases between them. The DNA of the CDR3 is TGTGCCAGCAGTTTCACTCTCCGGACAGTAAATCCCTCTGGGGCCAACGTCCTGACTTTC. This gives the protein CASSFTLRTVNPSGANVLTF. Variable domain in full (rest from reference TRBV28 and TRBJ2-6): DVKVTQSSRYLVKRTGEKVFLECVQDMDHENMFWYRQDPGLGLRLIYFSYDVKMKEKGDIPEGYSVSREKKERFSLILESASTNQTSMYLCASSFTLRTVNPSGANVLTFGAGSRLTVL.

This chain joins TRBV5-1 and TRBJ2-3; TRBD2 aligns across 11 bases. Looked up from germline, CDR1 is SGHRS and CDR2 is YFSETQ. CDR3 length equals 19 residues. The ends lost 4 bases at V and 1 base at J; junction bases unmatched: 14. The CDR3 reads CASSRGGLAGGPRTDTQYF. DNA for the CDR3: TGCGCCAGCAGCCGGGGTGGCCTAGCGGGGGGCCCTCGCACAGATACGCAGTATTTT.

In this sample, this clone turned up once. The CDR3 region has the DNA TGTGCCAGCAGTGAAGGACAGGGGGGCACCGGGGAGCTGTTTTTT. It translates to CASSEGQGGTGELFF. V usage is TRBV6-4 and J usage is TRBJ2-2, with 10 bases identical to TRBD1. The CDR3 has 15 amino acids. Germline V gene sequence: CDR1 MRHNA, CDR2 SNTAGT. The ends lost 3 bases at V and 4 bases at J; junction bases unmatched: 2.

The chain employs TRBV11-2 and TRBJ1-3; D is unresolved. From germline, CDR1 is SGHAT and CDR2 FQNNGV. Deletions cut 1 base from V and 4 bases from J, with 23 bases between. The CDR3 sequence is 19 residues long. In DNA form, the CDR3 reads TGTGCCAGCAGCTTAGTAATTTTTCGGGAGGGTGTAAAAGGAAACACCATATATTTT. It specifies CASSLVIFREGVKGNTIYF.

This rearrangement joins TRBV24-1 to TRBJ1-2, with D maybe TRBD1 (6 bases). The ends were cut back, 4 bases at V and 8 bases at J, with 13 bases in the middle. The CDR3 contains 13 residues. Per the germline V gene, CDR1 is KGHDR and CDR2 is SFDVKD. CDR3 bases: TGTGCCACCAGTGAACCACAGGGTTACGGCTACACCTTC. It yields the protein CATSEPQGYGYTF.